This is a list of T cell receptor beta chains from one sample in a study of T cell responses to AZD1222 COVID-19 vaccine. Libraries were prepared by immunoSEQ multiplex PCR; TCRdb keeps only in-frame clonotypes and omits some of them. The data contain 200,000 to 250,000 clones, about 94% of them singletons. This specimen was peripheral blood, taken 28 days after the second dose of the MenACWY control vaccine. The receptors were gathered from an adult who received the MenACWY meningococcal vaccine as a control. Both conserved end residues are part of each CDR3. Fields, in order: J gene, V gene, clone size, D gene, CDR3 DNA, CDR3 protein. A D gene is named only where the DNA matches it firmly. Size values are once, few and many counts, or a class for expanded clones, and some rows have none.

TRBJ1-6 TRBV6-5 NA NA TGTGCCAGCAGCCCCCGGGGCCCTTCACCCCTCCACTTT CASSPRGPSPLHF
TRBJ2-7 TRBV5-1 once NA TGCGCCAGCAGCTTGAACTCACAGGGTTCTGTTCACGAGCAGTACTTC CASSLNSQGSVHEQYF
TRBJ2-1 TRBV27 NA NA TGTGCCAGCAGTTTGTCGGGTAGCTCCTACAATGAGCAGTTCTTC CASSLSGSSYNEQFF
TRBJ2-7 TRBV9 NA NA TGTGCCAGCAGCACCCTCGGGGGCCCCGGGGAGCAGTACTTC CASSTLGGPGEQYF
TRBJ2-2 TRBV10-3 NA NA TGTGCCATCAGTGGGTCAGACTTCACCGGGGAGCTGTTTTTT CAISGSDFTGELFF
TRBJ2-3 TRBV5-4 NA NA TGTGCCAGCAGCCGGCCGGACGGATCCACCTACCCAGCTAGCACAGATACGCAGTATTTT CASSRPDGSTYPASTDTQYF
TRBJ2-1 TRBV6-4 NA NA TGTGCCAGCAGTAAGGACACCTCCTACAATGAGCAGTTCTTC CASSKDTSYNEQFF
TRBJ2-7 TRBV5-6 NA TRBD1 TGTGCCAGCAGCTTGATACAGGGGGCCGGCGAGCAGTACTTC CASSLIQGAGEQYF
TRBJ2-5 TRBV11-2 NA NA TGTGCCAGCAGCTTAACTTGGACAGATCAAGAGACCCAGTACTTC CASSLTWTDQETQYF
TRBJ2-5 TRBV7-3 NA NA TGTGCCAGCAGCTCCACATTGCAAGAGACCCAGTACTTC CASSSTLQETQYF
TRBJ1-1 TRBV27 NA TRBD1 TGTGCCAGCAGTTATAACAGGGGGCATGAAGCTTTCTTT CASSYNRGHEAFF
TRBJ1-4 TRBV28 NA NA TGTGCCAGCAGTTTAATCAGTGAGAATGAAAAACTGTTTTTT CASSLISENEKLFF
TRBJ2-2 TRBV19 NA TRBD2 TGTGCCAGTACCGGACTAGCGGGGGGGCTAGGCACCGGGGAGCTGTTTTTT CASTGLAGGLGTGELFF
TRBJ2-1 TRBV27 NA NA TGTGCCACCACGGCTCAGGGAGCGACCTCCTACAATGAGCAGTTCTTC CATTAQGATSYNEQFF
TRBJ1-6 TRBV9 NA NA TGTGCCAGCAGCGTAGGAGGGGTGGTTTCACCCCTCCACTTT CASSVGGVVSPLHF
TRBJ1-6 TRBV6-5 NA NA TGTGCCAGCAGTAGGACCGTGGGATCACCCCTCCACTTT CASSRTVGSPLHF
TRBJ2-1 TRBV30 NA NA TGTGCCTGGAGAGAGGGGGAGCTATACAATGAGCAGTTCTTC CAWREGELYNEQFF
TRBJ2-1 TRBV10-3 NA TRBD2 TGTGCCATGGCTAGCGGGAGTGCCTACAATGAGCAGTTCTTC CAMASGSAYNEQFF
TRBJ2-2 TRBV7-3 once NA TGTGCCAGCCTTAGGAGGGACACCGGGGAGCTGTTTTTT CASLRRDTGELFF
TRBJ2-3 TRBV10-1 once NA TGCGCCAGCAGTGAAATAAGGCAGGACGGTACAGATACGCAGTATTTT CASSEIRQDGTDTQYF
TRBJ2-2 TRBV15 NA NA TGTGCCACCAGCAGGGAGCGGATAGGGGCGAACACCGGGGAGCTGTTTTTT CATSRERIGANTGELFF
TRBJ2-7 TRBV28 NA TRBD1 TGTGCCAGCAGTTTCGAGGGGGCGCGTACTGGGTTTTACGAGCAGTACTTC CASSFEGARTGFYEQYF